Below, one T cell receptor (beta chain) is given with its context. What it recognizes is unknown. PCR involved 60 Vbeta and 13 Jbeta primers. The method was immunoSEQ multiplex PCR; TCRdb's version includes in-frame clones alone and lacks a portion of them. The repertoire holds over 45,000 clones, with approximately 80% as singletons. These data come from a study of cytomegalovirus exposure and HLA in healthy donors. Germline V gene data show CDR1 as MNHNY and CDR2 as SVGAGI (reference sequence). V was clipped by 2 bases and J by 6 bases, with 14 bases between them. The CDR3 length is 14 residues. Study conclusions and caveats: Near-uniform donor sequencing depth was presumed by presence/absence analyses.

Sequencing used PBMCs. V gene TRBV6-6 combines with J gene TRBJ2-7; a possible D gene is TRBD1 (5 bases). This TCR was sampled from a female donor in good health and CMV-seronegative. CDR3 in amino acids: CASSYIGQGGEQYF. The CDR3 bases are TGTGCCAGCAGTTACATCGGGCAGGGCGGCGAGCAGTACTTC.